This TCR beta chain stems from a study of T cell repertoires and HLA-DP antigens (dated by TCRdb to 2016 to 2019). Describing the broader study: The study used an in vitro model of CD4+ T cell alloreactivity in which transduced HeLa cells presented allogeneic HLA-DP. One alloantigen differed from self by one peptide-binding groove amino acid, whereas the other differed by ten, modelling structurally similar versus dissimilar alloantigens. Of the three donors, two were male and one was female, with ages ranging from the 18-to-29 band to the 60-to-69 band. Average DNA input was about 220 ng for sorted CD137+CD4+ samples, compared with about 1.2 ug for pre-culture CD4+ samples. The full study reports these points: The study was limited by having just a few donors, by relying on a non-physiological HeLa antigen-presenting system, and by using total CD4+ cells as responders. An average cumulative frequency of 36.3% against one allele and 50.6% against the other was found for clones undetected before culture. Similar clonality (approximately 0.41) was observed for sorted CD137+ cells against both alloantigens, and this clonality was much higher than that observed in pre-culture samples (around 0.042). The naive and memory CD4+ repertoires were not analysed as separate populations.

In the case of this clone: Its target antigen remains unknown. No much larger clone is present one base from it, and per-base qualities are unavailable.

TCRB CDR3 regions were amplified with the immunoSEQ multiplex PCR using forward primers for 54 TRBV segments and reverse primers for 13 TRBJ segments. For pre-culture CD4+ samples, sequencing was done at deep resolution with a target of fewer than 250,000 T cell genomes. Sequencing of the amplicons was done on an Illumina HiSeq System, giving 87 bp reads that spanned the CDR3. The source study handled its data this way. PCR and sequencing errors in the reads were corrected, and CDR3 regions were defined by aligning to IMGT reference sequences. Synthetic template pools were used to estimate the numbers of templates and unique rearrangements. Clonality was computed as 1 minus Pielou's evenness. The Daley-Smith estimator was used to estimate richness. Morisita's index was used to measure repertoire overlap. Clones present in cultured samples but not detected in the pre-culture repertoire of the same donor were defined as low-abundance clones. The source is immuneACCESS, and TCRdb retained only in-frame sequences with V and J called. Part of the clones is not carried over; for the studies checked, unresolved V genes explain less than half of this, and the remainder is unexplained. V, J and clone size are those of that table, while D and trimming were read from the DNA. The sample table shows approximately 90,000 clones, and approximately 86% are seen once. Roughly 1.6% of the sample lies in the top ten.

Magnetic bead negative selection was used to isolate untouched CD4+ T cells from Ficoll-separated PBMC, with an average purity of 97.7%. Magnetic beads were used to isolate untouched CD4+ T cells from Ficoll-separated PBMC, giving about 97.7% purity with negligible CD8+ contamination. Peripheral blood mononuclear cells came from the buffy coats of a few healthy blood donors. CMV seronegative status was shared by all three donors. Genomic DNA was extracted with the DNeasy Blood & Tissue Kit. TCRB sequencing was performed on genomic DNA from sorted CD137+CD4+ cells and pre-culture CD4+ baseline samples from each subject. CDR1 SGHTS and CDR2 YDEGEE were looked up in the germline V gene. V is pared back by 4 bases and J by 0 bases, with 10 bases lying between the germline termini. Spanning cysteine to phenylalanine, the CDR3 consists of 14 amino acids. The kept DNA is CDR3 alone, 42 bases in frame from the first base.

Sequences were obtained from CD4+ T cells from PBMCs. In this chain, TRBV5-8 is recombined with TRBJ1-1, with the D gene uncertain. The TCR sequence derives from a man between 50 and 59 years old in good health and CMV-seronegative. The CDR3 protein: CASSPGRMNTEAFF. The nucleotide sequence is given as TGTGCCAGCAGCCCTGGACGGATGAACACTGAAGCTTTCTTT. Outside the CDR3, residues come from the reference TRBV5-8 and TRBJ1-1 proteins, so the full variable domain is: EAGVTQSPTHLIKTRGQQATLRCSPISGHTSVYWYQQALGLGLQFLLWYDEGEERNRGNFPPRFSGRQFPNYSSELNVNALELEDSALYLCASSPGRMNTEAFFGQGTRLTVV.